Below, 31 T cell receptor beta chains from the same sample are listed, as sequenced in a study of blood T cell repertoires in COVID-19. Profiling relied on immunoSEQ multiplex PCR, and the TCRdb table lists in-frame clones only, not all of them. This sample carries around 450,000 clones, about 92% of them seen once, and the ten largest clones take 0.55% to 0.75%. Sequencing was performed on PBMCs or T cells enriched from blood (not recorded which). These receptors originate from a man younger than 35 who had recovered from COVID-19.

This sequence joins TRBV6-5 and TRBJ1-1; D is perhaps TRBD1 (5 bases). In germline, CDR1 is MNHEY, CDR2 SVGAGI. V lost 7 bases, J lost 7 bases, and 19 bases lay in between. The CDR3 extends over 14 amino acids. The CDR3 loop is CASKKVDSAHEAFF. The CDR3 nucleotides read TGTGCCAGCAAAAAAGTAGACAGCGCACATGAAGCTTTCTTT.

The chain combines TRBV7-8 with TRBJ1-5; D remains ambiguous. The CDR3 has 15 amino acids. Germline values: CDR1 SGHVS, CDR2 FQNEAQ. V was clipped by 5 bases and J by 3 bases, with 14 bases between them. Here the CDR3 reads CASSERPRTNQPQHF. The CDR3 DNA reads TGTGCCAGCAGCGAGAGGCCCAGAACCAATCAGCCCCAGCATTTT.

This clone was seen just once. This chain links TRBV28 with TRBJ1-2; maybe TRBD1 (5 bases). This CDR3 region has 14 residues. Germline V gene lookup returns CDR1 MDHEN and CDR2 SYDVKM. V was shortened by 6 bases and J by 7 bases, with 18 bases between the two germline ends. The CDR3: CASRPTGGVGGYTF. The CDR3 DNA reads TGTGCCAGCAGGCCCACCGGGGGGGTTGGTGGCTACACCTTC.

This clone was counted between two and nine times. The chain links TRBV4-1 to TRBJ2-3; TRBD2 aligns across 8 bases. The CDR3 has 17 residues. The J segment lost 1 base and the V segment lost 1 base, leaving 7 bases of the junction unmatched. Germline V gene lookup returns CDR1 MGHRA and CDR2 YSYEKL. The CDR3 nucleotides are TGCGCCAGCAGCCAAGGGGGGGCGGGAGGAGGCACAGATACGCAGTATTTT. Protein sequence: CASSQGGAGGGTDTQYF.

CDR3 in DNA: TGTGCCAGCAGCTCAACATACAGGGGGTCAGAGACCCAGTACTTC. Its translation is CASSSTYRGSETQYF. The J gene is TRBJ2-5, the V gene TRBV11-2; the match to TRBD1 covers 8 bases. CDR3 length: 15 amino acids. Germline CDR1 and CDR2: SGHAT and FQNNGV. V was pared by 4 bases and J by 4 bases, with 8 bases of the junction left unmatched.

The J gene is TRBJ2-7, the V gene TRBV6-6; 7 nucleotides match TRBD2. The V and J ends lost 6 bases and 6 bases, in that order; junction bases with no gene match: 8. Germline V gene data show CDR1 as MNHNY and CDR2 as SVGAGI (reference sequence). CDR3 length equals 13 residues. CDR3 coding DNA: TGTGCCAGCAGCACCCGACTAGCCACCGAGCAGTACTTC. It translates to CASSTRLATEQYF.

The genes are TRBV28 and TRBJ2-2, with 11 bases that match TRBD2. CDR3 length equals 15 residues. V was clipped by 6 bases and J by 6 bases; unmatched bases: 6. CDR1 is MDHEN, CDR2 SYDVKM, per germline. The CDR3 protein is CASRPPGLAAGELFF. CDR3 sequence (DNA): TGTGCCAGCAGGCCACCGGGACTAGCGGCCGGGGAGCTGTTTTTT.

The rearrangement uses TRBV11-3 and TRBJ1-1; possible D gene TRBD1, 6 bases. CDR3 length: 14 residues. CDR1 SGHNT and CDR2 YENEEA come from the germline V gene. V gave up 5 bases and J gave up 5 bases, with 15 bases separating them. CDR3 sequence: CASSKQGMGTEAFF. The CDR3 nucleotides read TGTGCCAGCAGCAAGCAGGGGATGGGGACTGAAGCTTTCTTT.

This sequence joins TRBV7-6 and TRBJ2-7, with D perhaps TRBD2 (6 bases). The V gene's germline CDR1 is SGHVS and CDR2 FNYEAQ. V was trimmed by 3 bases and J by 5 bases, leaving 20 bases between them. The CDR3 totals 16 residues. The CDR3 is CASSLRPGTGADEQYF. CDR3 DNA sequence: TGTGCCAGCAGCTTGCGTCCCGGGACTGGGGCTGACGAGCAGTACTTC.

The rearrangement uses TRBV19 and TRBJ1-3, with D possibly TRBD1 on 5 matching bases. CDR3 size: 13 residues. In germline, CDR1 is LNHDA, CDR2 SQIVND (reference sequence). V was trimmed by 10 bases and J by 2 bases, leaving 12 bases between them. This CDR3 is CATSRTTGNTIYF. CDR3 DNA sequence: TGTGCCACCTCCAGGACAACTGGAAACACCATATATTTT.

V gene TRBV27 combines with J gene TRBJ1-5; D unclear. The germline CDR1 and CDR2 sequences are MNHEY and SMNVEV (reference sequence). CDR3 length equals 15 residues. V gave up 3 bases and J gave up 1 base, with 10 bases separating them. The CDR3 nucleotides are TGTGCCAGCAGTTTCGTGAGGGAGAGCAATCAGCCCCAGCATTTT. It specifies CASSFVRESNQPQHF.

The V call is TRBV28, the J call TRBJ2-7; 9 nucleotides match TRBD2. Germline CDR1 MDHEN, CDR2 SYDVKM. The CDR3 is 16 residues long. V dropped 3 bases and J dropped 3; count of bases not matched to a gene: 9. This CDR3 is CASSLGGASGIYEQYF. DNA of the CDR3: TGTGCCAGCAGTTTGGGGGGGGCTAGCGGGATCTACGAGCAGTACTTC.

This clone was found once. The V call is TRBV23-1, the J call TRBJ1-5, with D unclear. TRBV23-1 is marked as an open reading frame, function uncertain. This CDR3 has 16 residues. V was clipped by 4 bases and J by 4 bases, with 17 bases between them. The CDR3 coding sequence is TGCGCCAGCAGTCCGAACCGGTTCCGATGGAATCAGCCCCAGCATTTT. Its protein is CASSPNRFRWNQPQHF.

The chain links TRBV5-1 to TRBJ1-1, with TRBD1 matching 11 bases. Germline values: CDR1 SGHRS, CDR2 YFSETQ. The V segment lost 3 bases and the J segment 2 bases; nucleotides outside the gene matches: 3. The CDR3 runs to 15 residues. The CDR3 DNA is TGCGCCAGCAGCTGGGGGACAGGGGGTAACACTGAAGCTTTCTTT. It yields the protein CASSWGTGGNTEAFF.

V and J are TRBV7-2 and TRBJ1-5; weak D call: TRBD1 (5 bases). The V gene's germline CDR1 is SGHTA and CDR2 FQGNSA. Trimming shortened V by 1 base and J by 0 bases, and 16 bases separated the two germline ends. The CDR3 is made up of 18 amino acids. CDR3 bases: TGTGCCAGCAGCTTAGAAGGGCAGGGATCGACTAGCAATCAGCCCCAGCATTTT. As protein: CASSLEGQGSTSNQPQHF.

The V call is TRBV5-4, the J call TRBJ2-1; 9 positions match TRBD2. This CDR3 has 15 residues. The J segment lost 4 bases and the V segment lost 0 bases, leaving 2 bases of the junction unmatched. Germline CDR1 SGHNT, CDR2 YYREEE (reference sequence). The CDR3 sequence is CASSLGSGGYNEQFF. As DNA, the CDR3 is TGTGCCAGCAGCTTGGGTAGCGGGGGTTACAATGAGCAGTTCTTC.

This chain uses TRBV9 with TRBJ2-3; TRBD2 matches at 7 bases. The CDR3 runs to 16 residues. Unmatched junction bases numbered 6, after V lost 0 bases and J lost 2 bases. Germline CDR1 is SGDLS and CDR2 is YYNGEE. CDR3 amino acids: CASSVGLAAITDTQYF. CDR3 nucleotide sequence: TGTGCCAGCAGCGTAGGTCTAGCGGCCATCACAGATACGCAGTATTTT.

The chain's CDR3 is CASSTTGTGWNTEAFF. Here the CDR3 DNA reads TGTGCCAGCAGCACGACCGGGACAGGTTGGAACACTGAAGCTTTCTTT. This rearrangement joins TRBV28 to TRBJ1-1; 8 nucleotides match TRBD1. Germline CDR1 is MDHEN and CDR2 is SYDVKM. This CDR3 is 16 amino acids long. V shed 6 bases, J shed 1 base, and the junction held 10 bases outside the gene matches.

CDR3 region: CATREGPLYNEQFF. DNA of the CDR3: TGTGCCACTAGGGAGGGACCTCTCTACAATGAGCAGTTCTTC. The chain has TRBV19 and TRBJ2-1; 7 bases align to TRBD2. The CDR3 has 14 amino acids. CDR1 is LNHDA and CDR2 is SQIVND in the germline V gene (reference sequence). V gave up 10 bases and J gave up 3 bases; unmatched junction bases: 9.

The chain joins TRBV11-2 to TRBJ2-1; 15 bases map to TRBD2. The V and J ends lost 3 bases and 7 bases, in that order; junction bases with no gene match: 4. CDR3 size: 16 residues. The germline gives CDR1 SGHAT, CDR2 FQNNGV. This CDR3 reads CASSFSGTSGRNEQFF. The CDR3 DNA is TGTGCCAGCAGCTTTTCCGGGACTAGCGGGAGGAATGAGCAGTTCTTC.

The genes are TRBV7-9 and TRBJ2-1; 12 bases match TRBD2. The CDR3 covers 17 residues. Per germline, CDR1 SEHNR and CDR2 FQNEAQ (reference sequence). With V trimmed by 5 bases and J by 0 bases, 5 bases remained unmatched. CDR3 DNA sequence: TGTGCCAGCAGCGCCCAGACTAGCGGGAGCTCCTACAATGAGCAGTTCTTC. It specifies CASSAQTSGSSYNEQFF.

The gene calls are TRBV19 and TRBJ1-1; TRBD1 is a possible D gene (5 bases). Trimming cost V 5 bases and J 1 base, with 11 bases left between them. Germline-derived CDR1 and CDR2 are LNHDA and SQIVND (reference sequence). This CDR3 comprises 14 residues. The CDR3 DNA reads as TGTGCCAGTAGTGGGACTACCCCGAACACTGAAGCTTTCTTT. Translating gives CASSGTTPNTEAFF. Full variable domain (outside the CDR3, taken from reference TRBV19 and TRBJ1-1): DGGITQSPKYLFRKEGQNVTLSCEQNLNHDAMYWYRQDPGQGLRLIYYSQIVNDFQKGDIAEGYSVSREKKESFPLTVTSAQKNPTAFYLCASSGTTPNTEAFFGQGTRLTVV.

The rearrangement links TRBV6-4 to TRBJ2-7; D might be TRBD2 (5 bases). The germline V and J ends were trimmed by 2 bases and 3 bases, with 11 bases remaining between them. The CDR3 totals 14 residues. CDR1 and CDR2 from the germline V gene are MRHNA and SNTAGT. This CDR3 reads CASSDSSGFYEQYF. The CDR3 DNA is TGTGCCAGCAGTGACAGTTCGGGATTCTACGAGCAGTACTTC.

The chain uses TRBV7-8 and TRBJ1-6; D remains ambiguous. Trimming left V 4 bases short and J 13 bases short, with 14 bases between. The CDR3 contains 13 residues. Germline loops: CDR1 SGHVS, CDR2 FQNEAQ. The CDR3 is CASSSPGRAPLHF. CDR3 bases: TGTGCCAGCAGCTCCCCGGGGAGGGCCCCCCTCCACTTT.

Regarding this clone: Other DNA sequences in the sample encode the same CDR3. The chain joins TRBV29-1 to TRBJ1-2, with D perhaps TRBD1 (6 bases). The CDR3 totals 12 residues. Trimming shortened V by 2 bases and J by 4 bases, and 8 bases separated the two germline ends. Germline loops: CDR1 SQVTM, CDR2 ANQGSEA. In nucleotides, the CDR3 is TGCAGCGTTGAAAGGGACACCTATGGCTACACCTTC. This encodes CSVERDTYGYTF. The variable domain in full, with the rest retrieved from reference TRBV29-1 and TRBJ1-2, is SAVISQKPSRDICQRGTSLTIQCQVDSQVTMMFWYRQQPGQSLTLIATANQGSEATYESGFVIDKFPISRPNLTFSTLTVSNMSPEDSSIYLCSVERDTYGYTFGSGTRLTVV.

This chain joins TRBV19 and TRBJ1-3; D possibly corresponds to TRBD1 (5 bases). Germline V gives CDR1 LNHDA, CDR2 SQIVND (reference sequence). The V end lost 4 bases, the J end lost 0 bases, and 10 bases lay between the germline ends. This CDR3 spans 15 amino acids. The CDR3 region is CASSTEGRSGNTIYF. As DNA, the CDR3 is TGTGCCAGTAGTACGGAGGGACGCTCTGGAAACACCATATATTTT.

The chain combines TRBV28 with TRBJ2-1; the D gene is possibly TRBD2 (6 bases). CDR1 is MDHEN, CDR2 SYDVKM, per germline. V shed 6 bases and J shed 6 bases, with 18 bases lying between them. The CDR3 is made up of 15 amino acids. In DNA, the CDR3 is TGTGCCAGCAGCAAATCTACGGGACTTATCAATGAGCAGTTCTTC. This translates into CASSKSTGLINEQFF.

The chain recombines TRBV19 with TRBJ1-1; no clear D. Germline CDR1 is LNHDA and CDR2 is SQIVND (reference sequence). V was trimmed by 6 bases and J by 0 bases, leaving 17 bases between them. The CDR3 runs 16 residues. DNA for the CDR3: TGTGCCAGTAGCGCGGGCACGTTATATATGAACACTGAAGCTTTCTTT. Translation gives CASSAGTLYMNTEAFF.

The chain joins TRBV10-3 to TRBJ2-5; D perhaps matches TRBD1 (5 bases). The germline CDR1 and CDR2 sequences are ENHRY and SYGVKD. This CDR3 region has 11 residues. V lost 10 bases, J lost 4 bases, and 10 bases lay in between. CDR3 loop: CATSQGETQYF. The CDR3 nucleotides read TGTGCCACGTCTCAGGGAGAGACCCAGTACTTC.

V usage is TRBV11-2 and J usage is TRBJ1-5, with D perhaps matching TRBD1 (5 bases). The CDR3 contains 15 residues. Trimming left V 0 bases short and J 4 bases short, with 10 bases between. CDR1 is SGHAT, CDR2 FQNNGV, per germline. CDR3 region: CASSLEGRQNQPQHF. CDR3 DNA: TGTGCCAGCAGCTTAGAGGGGCGGCAGAATCAGCCCCAGCATTTT.

This chain links TRBV6-5 with TRBJ1-1; TRBD1 matches 7 bases. The CDR3 is 14 residues long. After removal of 2 bases from V and 4 bases from J, the junction contained 4 bases not matched to a gene. Germline V CDR1 and CDR2: MNHEY, SVGAGI. The CDR3: CASSYPDRATEAFF. In DNA form, the CDR3 reads TGTGCCAGCAGTTACCCCGACAGGGCCACTGAAGCTTTCTTT.